This TCR beta chain was profiled in a study of blood T cell repertoires in COVID-19. As for the study in general: Samples of COVID-19 (acute and convalescent) were obtained from the United States, Italy and Spain. Sources were T cells, B-cell-depleted T cells, or PBMCs; the material itself was cDNA or gDNA.

The assay was immunoSEQ multiplex PCR, and TCRdb's table has in-frame clones only and misses some. The table has about 150,000 clones, over 60% seen once. With V trimmed by 1 base and J by 6 bases, 6 bases remained unmatched. The CDR3 is 15 amino acids. Germline loops: CDR1 LGHDT, CDR2 YNNKEL (reference sequence). This clone was recorded only once. Sequenced material: peripheral blood. The origin of this receptor is a woman over 75 with acute or convalescent COVID-19. The gene calls are TRBV3-1 (or the pseudogene TRBV3-2) and TRBJ1-2, with TRBD1 matching over 9 bases. The CDR3 protein is CASSQVIQGADGYTF. The CDR3 DNA reads as TGTGCCAGCAGCCAAGTAATACAGGGGGCGGATGGCTACACCTTC.